This T cell receptor beta chain was sequenced during a study of cytomegalovirus exposure and HLA in healthy donors. Germline-derived CDR1 and CDR2 are MNHNS and SASEGT. This CDR3 comprises 14 residues. Trimming stripped 3 bases from V and 5 bases from J, with 13 bases between. The PCR used 60 Vbeta and 13 Jbeta primers. Some clones are missing from TCRdb's copy, which holds only in-frame ones; the method was immunoSEQ multiplex PCR. The sample contains about 62,000 clones, 87% of which appear only once. The source material was PBMCs. The chain couples TRBV6-1 to TRBJ2-5; weak D call: TRBD2 (7 bases). The receptor was derived from a man between 18 and 35 years old in good health and CMV-seronegative. The CDR3 coding sequence is TGTGCCAGCAGTGAGCTGGGGGGGCGGGAGACCCAGTACTTC. Translation: CASSELGGRETQYF.